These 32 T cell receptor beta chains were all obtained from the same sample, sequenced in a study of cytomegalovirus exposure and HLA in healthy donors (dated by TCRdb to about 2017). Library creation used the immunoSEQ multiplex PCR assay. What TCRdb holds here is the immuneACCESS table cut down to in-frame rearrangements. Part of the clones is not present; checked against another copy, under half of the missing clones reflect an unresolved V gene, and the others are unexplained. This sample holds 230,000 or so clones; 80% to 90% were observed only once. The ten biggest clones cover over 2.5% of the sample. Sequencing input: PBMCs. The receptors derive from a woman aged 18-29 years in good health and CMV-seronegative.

The CDR3 region has the DNA TGTGCCAGCAGTGAAGACCGGGAGAGCGTAGATACGCAGTATTTT. Its protein product is CASSEDRESVDTQYF. This rearrangement joins TRBV6-1 to TRBJ2-3; D perhaps matches TRBD2 (6 bases). The ends were cut back, 1 base at V and 5 bases at J, with 13 bases in the middle. There are 15 residues in the CDR3. CDR1 is MNHNS and CDR2 is SASEGT in the germline V gene.

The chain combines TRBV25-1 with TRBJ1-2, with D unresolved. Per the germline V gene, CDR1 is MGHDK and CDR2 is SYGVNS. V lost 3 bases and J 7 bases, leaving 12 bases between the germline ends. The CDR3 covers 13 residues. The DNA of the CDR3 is TGTGCCAGCAGTGATAGGAGGTTCTCTGGCTACACCTTC. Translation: CASSDRRFSGYTF.

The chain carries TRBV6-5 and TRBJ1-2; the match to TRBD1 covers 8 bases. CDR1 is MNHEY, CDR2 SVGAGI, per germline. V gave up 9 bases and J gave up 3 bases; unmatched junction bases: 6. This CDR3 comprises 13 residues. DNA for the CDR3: TGTGCCAGTCAGGGGGCGCTTGACTATGGCTACACCTTC. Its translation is CASQGALDYGYTF.

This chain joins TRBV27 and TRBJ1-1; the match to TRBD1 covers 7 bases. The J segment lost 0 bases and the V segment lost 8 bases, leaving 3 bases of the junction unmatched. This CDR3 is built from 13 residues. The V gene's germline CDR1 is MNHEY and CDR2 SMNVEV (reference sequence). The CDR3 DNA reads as TGTGCCAGCGGTAGGGGGCTGAACACTGAAGCTTTCTTT. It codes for CASGRGLNTEAFF.

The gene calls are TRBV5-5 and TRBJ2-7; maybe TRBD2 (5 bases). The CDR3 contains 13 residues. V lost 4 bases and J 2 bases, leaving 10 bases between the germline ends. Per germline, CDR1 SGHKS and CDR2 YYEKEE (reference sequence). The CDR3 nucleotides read TGTGCCAGCAGCACGTGGGAGACCTACGAGCAGTACTTC. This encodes CASSTWETYEQYF.

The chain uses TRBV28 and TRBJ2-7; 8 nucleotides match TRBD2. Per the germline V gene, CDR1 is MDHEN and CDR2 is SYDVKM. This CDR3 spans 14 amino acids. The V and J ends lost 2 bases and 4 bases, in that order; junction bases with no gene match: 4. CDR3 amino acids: CASSLGGRKYEQYF. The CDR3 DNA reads TGTGCCAGCAGTTTAGGCGGGAGGAAGTACGAGCAGTACTTC.

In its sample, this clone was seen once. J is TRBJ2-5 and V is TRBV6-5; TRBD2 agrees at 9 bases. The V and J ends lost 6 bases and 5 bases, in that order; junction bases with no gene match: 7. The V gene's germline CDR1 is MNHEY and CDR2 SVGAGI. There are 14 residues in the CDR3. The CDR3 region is CASRGWREGETQYF. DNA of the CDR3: TGTGCCAGCAGGGGGTGGCGGGAGGGGGAGACCCAGTACTTC.

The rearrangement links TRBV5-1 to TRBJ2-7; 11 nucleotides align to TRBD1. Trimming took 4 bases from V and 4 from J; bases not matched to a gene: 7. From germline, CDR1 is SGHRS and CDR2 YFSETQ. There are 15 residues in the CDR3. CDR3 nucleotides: TGCGCCAGCAGCCCTTGGGACAGGGGGGGGTACGAGCAGTACTTC. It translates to CASSPWDRGGYEQYF. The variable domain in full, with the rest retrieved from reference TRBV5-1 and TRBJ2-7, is KAGVTQTPRYLIKTRGQQVTLSCSPISGHRSVSWYQQTPGQGLQFLFEYFSETQRNKGNFPGRFSGRQFSNSRSEMNVSTLELGDSALYLCASSPWDRGGYEQYFGPGTRLTVT.

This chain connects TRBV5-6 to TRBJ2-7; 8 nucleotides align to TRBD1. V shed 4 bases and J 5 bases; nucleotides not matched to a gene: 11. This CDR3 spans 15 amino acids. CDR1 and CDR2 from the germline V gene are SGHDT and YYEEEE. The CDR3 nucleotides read TGTGCCAGCAGCATACCAGGGGGCGTTTTCCACGAGCAGTACTTC. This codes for CASSIPGGVFHEQYF.

This CDR3 reads CSVGGLDRGPDTEAFF. The CDR3 nucleotides read TGCAGCGTTGGGGGGTTGGACAGGGGGCCGGACACTGAAGCTTTCTTT. The chain uses TRBV29-1 and TRBJ1-1; TRBD1 aligns across 11 bases. V shed 4 bases, J shed 3 bases, and the junction held 10 bases outside the gene matches. Germline CDR1 is SQVTM and CDR2 is ANQGSEA. The CDR3 sequence is 16 residues long.

The CDR3 reads CASSETGSGTSKQYF. CDR3 in DNA: TGTGCCAGCAGTGAAACCGGTAGCGGGACAAGTAAGCAGTACTTC. V is TRBV2 and J is TRBJ2-7, with 8 bases aligning to TRBD2. This CDR3 region has 15 residues. Per germline, CDR1 SNHLY and CDR2 FYNNEI. The V and J ends lost 2 bases and 8 bases, in that order; junction bases with no gene match: 11.

CDR3 in amino acids: CASSPGLAGDNEQFF. CDR3 in DNA: TGTGCCAGCAGCCCTGGACTAGCGGGAGACAATGAGCAGTTCTTC. This sequence joins TRBV13 and TRBJ2-1, with TRBD2 matching 13 bases. The CDR3 sequence is 15 residues long. Per the germline V gene, CDR1 is PRHDT and CDR2 is FYEKMQ (reference sequence). The junction had 3 bases not matched to a gene; V was cut back by 5 bases and J by 5 bases.

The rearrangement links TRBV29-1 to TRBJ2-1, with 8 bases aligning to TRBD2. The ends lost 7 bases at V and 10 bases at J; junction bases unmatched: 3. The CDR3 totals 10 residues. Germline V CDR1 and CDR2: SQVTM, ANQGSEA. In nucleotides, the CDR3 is TGCAGCGGCTCTAGCGGGGAGCAGTTCTTC. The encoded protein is CSGSSGEQFF.

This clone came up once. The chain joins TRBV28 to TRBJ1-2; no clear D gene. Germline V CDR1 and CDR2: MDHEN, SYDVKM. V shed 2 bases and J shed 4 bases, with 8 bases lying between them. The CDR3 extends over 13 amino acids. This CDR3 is CASSLLGSYGYTF. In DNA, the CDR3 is TGTGCCAGCAGTTTACTGGGGAGCTATGGCTACACCTTC.

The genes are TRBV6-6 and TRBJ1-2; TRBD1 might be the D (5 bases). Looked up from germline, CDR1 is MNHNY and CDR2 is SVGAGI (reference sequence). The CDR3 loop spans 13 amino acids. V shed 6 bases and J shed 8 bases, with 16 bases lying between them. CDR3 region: CASSLRQTDGYTF. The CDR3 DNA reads TGTGCCAGCAGCTTGAGACAGACTGACGGCTACACCTTC.

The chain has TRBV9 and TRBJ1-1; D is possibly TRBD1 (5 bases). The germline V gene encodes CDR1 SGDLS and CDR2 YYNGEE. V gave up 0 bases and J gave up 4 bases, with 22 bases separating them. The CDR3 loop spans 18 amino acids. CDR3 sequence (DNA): TGTGCCAGCAGCGTAGCTGATGGACACCACTCAACCAGCACTGAAGCTTTCTTT. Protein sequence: CASSVADGHHSTSTEAFF.

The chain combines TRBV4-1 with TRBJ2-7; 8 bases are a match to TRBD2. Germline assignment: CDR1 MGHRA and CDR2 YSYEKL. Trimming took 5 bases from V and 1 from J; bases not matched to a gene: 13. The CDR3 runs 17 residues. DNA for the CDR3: TGCGCCAGCAGCTACCGCCACACCGGGACTAGTTCCTACGAGCAGTACTTC. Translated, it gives CASSYRHTGTSSYEQYF.

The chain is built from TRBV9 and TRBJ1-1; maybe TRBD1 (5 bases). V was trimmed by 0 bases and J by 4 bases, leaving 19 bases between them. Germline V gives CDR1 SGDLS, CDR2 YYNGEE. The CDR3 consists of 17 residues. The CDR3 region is CASSVDEYGGTGTEAFF. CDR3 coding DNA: TGTGCCAGCAGCGTAGACGAATACGGGGGTACTGGCACTGAAGCTTTCTTT.

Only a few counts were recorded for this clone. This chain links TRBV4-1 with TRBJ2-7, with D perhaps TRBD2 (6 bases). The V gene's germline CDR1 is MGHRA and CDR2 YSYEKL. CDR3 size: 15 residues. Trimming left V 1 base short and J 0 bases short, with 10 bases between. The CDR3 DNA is TGCGCCAGCAGCCAAGGGCTAGCGAGCTCCTACGAGCAGTACTTC. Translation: CASSQGLASSYEQYF.

The CDR3, as DNA: TGTGCCAGCAGCTTCCGGGACACCACTTCACACGAGCAGTACTTC. Its protein product is CASSFRDTTSHEQYF. The chain employs TRBV7-8 and TRBJ2-7; D is perhaps TRBD1 (6 bases). CDR1 and CDR2 from the germline V gene are SGHVS and FQNEAQ. V lost 3 bases, J lost 5 bases, and 17 bases lay in between. The CDR3 totals 15 residues.

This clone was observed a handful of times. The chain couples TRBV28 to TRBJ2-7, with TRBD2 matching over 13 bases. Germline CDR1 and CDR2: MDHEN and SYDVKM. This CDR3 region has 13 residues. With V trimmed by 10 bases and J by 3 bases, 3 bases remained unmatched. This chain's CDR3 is CATGTSGIYEQYF. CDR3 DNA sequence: TGTGCCACCGGGACTAGCGGGATCTACGAGCAGTACTTC.

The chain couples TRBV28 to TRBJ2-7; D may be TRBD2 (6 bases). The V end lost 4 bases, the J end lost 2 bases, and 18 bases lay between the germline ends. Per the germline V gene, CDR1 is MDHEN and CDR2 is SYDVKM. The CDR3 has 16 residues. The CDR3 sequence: CASSSRQAGPPYEQYF. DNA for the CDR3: TGTGCCAGCAGTTCACGCCAGGCGGGACCCCCCTACGAGCAGTACTTC.

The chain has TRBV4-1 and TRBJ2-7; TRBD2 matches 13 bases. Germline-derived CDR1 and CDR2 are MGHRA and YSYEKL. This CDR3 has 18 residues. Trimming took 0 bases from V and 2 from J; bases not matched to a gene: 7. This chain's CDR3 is CASSQEWGTSGAPYEQYF. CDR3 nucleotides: TGCGCCAGCAGCCAAGAGTGGGGGACTAGCGGGGCGCCCTACGAGCAGTACTTC.

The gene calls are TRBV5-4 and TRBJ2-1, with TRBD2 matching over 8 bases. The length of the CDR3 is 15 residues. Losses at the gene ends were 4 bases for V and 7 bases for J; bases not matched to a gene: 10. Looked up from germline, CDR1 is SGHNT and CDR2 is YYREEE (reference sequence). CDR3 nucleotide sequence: TGTGCCAGCAGCGCGCCTCCGGGACTAGGGAATGAGCAGTTCTTC. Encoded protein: CASSAPPGLGNEQFF.

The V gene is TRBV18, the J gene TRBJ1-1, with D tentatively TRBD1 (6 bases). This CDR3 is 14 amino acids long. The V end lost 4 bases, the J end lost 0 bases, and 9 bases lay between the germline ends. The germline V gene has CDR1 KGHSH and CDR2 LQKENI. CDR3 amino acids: CASSRGLVNTEAFF. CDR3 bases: TGTGCCAGCTCACGGGGGCTGGTGAACACTGAAGCTTTCTTT.

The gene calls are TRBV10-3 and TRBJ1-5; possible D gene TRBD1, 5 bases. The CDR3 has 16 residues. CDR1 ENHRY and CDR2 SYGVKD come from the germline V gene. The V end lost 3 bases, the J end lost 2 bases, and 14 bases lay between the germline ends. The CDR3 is CAISDGNRRGNQPQHF. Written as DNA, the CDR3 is TGTGCCATCAGTGACGGGAACAGGAGGGGCAATCAGCCCCAGCATTTT.

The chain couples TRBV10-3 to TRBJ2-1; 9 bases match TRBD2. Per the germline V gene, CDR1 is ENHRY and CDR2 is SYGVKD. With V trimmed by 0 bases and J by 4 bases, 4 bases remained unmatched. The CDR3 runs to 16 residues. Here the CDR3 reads CAISESSSGEYNEQFF. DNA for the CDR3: TGTGCCATCAGTGAGTCGTCTAGCGGGGAGTACAATGAGCAGTTCTTC.

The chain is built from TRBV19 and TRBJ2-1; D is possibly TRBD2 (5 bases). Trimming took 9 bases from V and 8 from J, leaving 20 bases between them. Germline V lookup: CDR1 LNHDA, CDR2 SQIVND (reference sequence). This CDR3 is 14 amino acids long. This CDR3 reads CARGRALSGDEQFF. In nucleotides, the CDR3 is TGTGCCAGGGGGAGAGCCCTGAGTGGCGATGAGCAGTTCTTC.

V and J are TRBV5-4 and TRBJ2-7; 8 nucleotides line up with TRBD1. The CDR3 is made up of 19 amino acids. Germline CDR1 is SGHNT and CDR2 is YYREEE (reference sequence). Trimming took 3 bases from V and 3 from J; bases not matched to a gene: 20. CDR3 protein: CASSSFDRGKGPSNYEQYF. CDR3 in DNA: TGTGCCAGCAGCTCGTTTGACAGGGGCAAGGGCCCTTCGAACTACGAGCAGTACTTC.

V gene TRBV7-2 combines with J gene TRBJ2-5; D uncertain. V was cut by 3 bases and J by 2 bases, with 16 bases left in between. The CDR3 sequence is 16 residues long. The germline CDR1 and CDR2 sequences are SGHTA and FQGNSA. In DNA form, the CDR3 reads TGTGCCAGCAGCTTGTTCCCCCCCGGGTTACAAGAGACCCAGTACTTC. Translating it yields CASSLFPPGLQETQYF.

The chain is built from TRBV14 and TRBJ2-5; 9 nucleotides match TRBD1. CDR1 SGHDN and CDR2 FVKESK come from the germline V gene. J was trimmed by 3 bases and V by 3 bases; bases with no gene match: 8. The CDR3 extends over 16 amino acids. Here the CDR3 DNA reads TGTGCCAGCAGCCACCGCTTAGGGACAGGGAAAGAGACCCAGTACTTC. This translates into CASSHRLGTGKETQYF.

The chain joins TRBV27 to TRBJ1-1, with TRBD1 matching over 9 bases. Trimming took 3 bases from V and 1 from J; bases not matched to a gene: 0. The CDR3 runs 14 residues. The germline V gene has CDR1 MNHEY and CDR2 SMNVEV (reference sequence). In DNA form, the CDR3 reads TGTGCCAGCAGTTTGGGACAGGGGAACACTGAAGCTTTCTTT. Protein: CASSLGQGNTEAFF.